The rows below give T cell receptor beta chains drawn from one sample of a study of cytomegalovirus exposure and HLA in healthy donors. Assay: immunoSEQ multiplex PCR; the TCRdb copy retains only in-frame clones and omits some. The table lists roughly 98,000 clones, about 80% of them singletons. Sequenced: PBMCs. The receptors originated from a man aged 40-49 years in good health and CMV-seronegative. CDR3s include the opening cysteine and the closing phenylalanine or tryptophan. The D gene is left open where the match is weak. The size entry is marked missing in some rows and otherwise reads once, few, many or a size class.

>TRBJ1-5|NA|TRBD1|TRBV28
CASSLSGGYNQPQHF
TGTGCCAGCAGTTTATCAGGGGGATACAATCAGCCCCAGCATTTT
>TRBJ1-4|NA|NA|TRBV19
CASSIGTGNEKLFF
TGTGCCAGTAGTATAGGAACAGGGAATGAAAAACTGTTTTTT
>TRBJ2-7|few|NA|TRBV5-4
CASSSDSLYEQYF
TGTGCCAGCAGCTCGGACAGCCTCTACGAGCAGTACTTC
>TRBJ2-2|NA|TRBD2|TRBV5-1
CASSSGGGSGELFF
TGCGCCAGCAGCTCAGGCGGGGGGTCCGGGGAGCTGTTTTTT
>TRBJ2-1|NA|NA|TRBV2
CASSEDRSSYNEQFF
TGTGCCAGCAGTGAAGACAGGAGCTCCTACAATGAGCAGTTCTTC
>TRBJ2-4|NA|NA|TRBV28
CASTGGGFLAKNIQYF
TGTGCCAGCACCGGAGGAGGGTTTCTAGCCAAAAACATTCAGTACTTC
>TRBJ1-5|NA|NA|TRBV28
CASSLRGGQASNQPQHF
TGTGCCAGCAGTTTACGGGGTGGGCAGGCGAGCAATCAGCCCCAGCATTTT
>TRBJ1-4|NA|NA|TRBV5-6
CASSLYGGEKLFF
TGTGCCAGCAGCTTGTACGGTGGTGAAAAACTGTTTTTT
>TRBJ2-7|NA|TRBD2|TRBV11-2
CASGLEASGVVEQYF
TGTGCCAGCGGCTTAGAAGCTAGCGGGGTGGTCGAGCAGTACTTC
>TRBJ2-5|NA|NA|TRBV10-3
CAISRDIEETQYF
TGTGCCATCAGCCGGGACATCGAAGAGACCCAGTACTTC
>TRBJ2-3|NA|NA|TRBV30
CAWSVLGGWVWTDTQYF
TGTGCCTGGAGTGTACTGGGGGGTTGGGTCTGGACAGATACGCAGTATTTT
>TRBJ2-7|NA|TRBD2|TRBV2
CASSVLAGEQYF
TGTGCCAGCAGTGTATTAGCGGGGGAGCAGTACTTC
>TRBJ1-2|few|NA|TRBV28
CASSPSGGDYGYTF
TGTGCCAGCAGCCCCTCGGGTGGTGACTATGGCTACACCTTC
>TRBJ2-1|NA|TRBD2|TRBV15
CATSRGPLAGGPYNEQFF
TGTGCCACCAGCAGAGGTCCCCTGGCGGGGGGCCCCTACAATGAGCAGTTCTTC
>TRBJ1-1|NA|NA|TRBV5-4
CASSARGLSTEAFF
TGTGCCAGCAGCGCTCGGGGTTTGAGCACTGAAGCTTTCTTT
>TRBJ2-7|NA|NA|TRBV30
CAWRAGIYEQYF
TGTGCCTGGAGGGCGGGGATCTACGAGCAGTACTTC
>TRBJ2-7|NA|TRBD2|TRBV25-1
CASSGRMTSGSYEQYF
TGTGCCAGCAGCGGGAGGATGACTAGCGGATCCTACGAGCAGTACTTC
>TRBJ2-7|few|NA|TRBV7-8
CASSSSGVPPYEQYF
TGTGCCAGCAGCTCCTCAGGGGTACCACCCTACGAGCAGTACTTC
>TRBJ2-3|NA|TRBD2|TRBV5-1
CASSLLSGRAGDTQYF
TGCGCCAGCAGCTTGCTAAGCGGGAGGGCCGGAGATACGCAGTATTTT
>TRBJ1-2|NA|TRBD1|TRBV30
CAWSEGRGRDYGYTF
TGTGCCTGGAGTGAAGGAAGGGGGCGCGACTATGGCTACACCTTC
>TRBJ2-3|NA|TRBD2|TRBV2
CASSEAGGADTQYF
TGTGCCAGCAGTGAGGCGGGAGGGGCAGATACGCAGTATTTT
>TRBJ1-1|NA|NA|TRBV6-1
CASSENLSTEAFF
TGTGCCAGCAGTGAAAACTTATCCACTGAAGCTTTCTTT
>TRBJ2-7|medium-sized|NA|TRBV28
CASNVLPSDEQYF
TGTGCCAGCAACGTACTGCCCTCGGACGAGCAGTACTTC
>TRBJ2-1|NA|TRBD2|TRBV7-6
CASSPRTSGGNNEQFF
TGTGCCAGCAGCCCACGGACTAGCGGGGGCAACAATGAGCAGTTCTTC
>TRBJ1-5|few|NA|TRBV19
CASSIGTENNQPQHF
TGTGCCAGTAGTATCGGGACTGAGAACAATCAGCCCCAGCATTTT
>TRBJ2-7|NA|TRBD1|TRBV6-6
CASRFSATGPYEQYF
TGTGCCAGCAGATTTAGCGCGACAGGGCCCTACGAGCAGTACTTC
>TRBJ1-6|NA|NA|TRBV28
CASSEAGDNSPLHF
TGTGCCAGCAGTGAGGCAGGGGATAATTCACCCCTCCACTTT
>TRBJ1-6|NA|NA|TRBV28
CASRDRFSPLHF
TGTGCCAGCAGAGACAGGTTTTCACCCCTCCACTTT
>TRBJ1-1|few|NA|TRBV13
CASSLGQNTEAFF
TGTGCCAGCAGCTTAGGACAGAACACTGAAGCTTTCTTT
>TRBJ1-1|NA|NA|TRBV19
CASSMTTNTEAFF
TGTGCCAGTAGTATGACAACGAACACCGAAGCTTTCTTT
>TRBJ1-3|NA|TRBD1|TRBV30
CAYTQGSGNTIYF
TGTGCCTATACACAGGGGTCTGGAAACACCATATATTTT
>TRBJ2-3|NA|TRBD2|TRBV5-1
CASNNFGLAGGVRVYGDTQYF
TGCGCCAGCAACAACTTCGGACTAGCGGGAGGTGTTCGGGTTTACGGAGATACGCAGTATTTT